This is a list of T cell receptor beta chains from one sample in a study of preoperative IRX-2 immunotherapy in early breast cancer. The assay was immunoSEQ multiplex PCR, and TCRdb's table has in-frame clones only and misses some. Of approximately 26,000 clones listed, roughly 80% are singletons. Sequencing used lymph node tissue, obtained before IRX-2 immunotherapy. The receptors here all came from a human donor with breast cancer. Both conserved end residues are part of each CDR3. D genes are given only for firm matches. Not all rows give a size; the values are once, few, many and, for expanded clones, a class.

clone size	J gene	V gene	D gene	CDR3 protein	CDR3 DNA
NA	TRBJ1-3	TRBV7-5	NA	CASSWAVSSGNTIYF	TGTGCCAGCAGCTGGGCAGTTAGCTCTGGAAACACCATATATTTT
NA	TRBJ2-2	TRBV7-5	NA	CASSSLSGTGGFNTGELFF	TGTGCCAGCAGCTCCCTGTCCGGGACAGGGGGGTTTAACACCGGGGAGCTGTTTTTT
few	TRBJ1-6	TRBV7-6	TRBD1	CASSPEGQYNSPLHF	TGTGCCAGCAGCCCCGAGGGACAGTATAATTCACCCCTCCACTTT
NA	TRBJ2-2	TRBV23-1	TRBD1	CASSQSTGTASTGELFF	TGCGCCAGCAGCCAGTCGACAGGGACGGCGAGCACCGGGGAGCTGTTTTTT
NA	TRBJ1-1	TRBV11-3	NA	CASSKGFGPLSEAFF	TGTGCCAGCAGCAAGGGATTCGGCCCCCTGTCTGAAGCTTTCTTT
NA	TRBJ1-5	TRBV6-8	TRBD1	CASSLQGQNSNQPQHF	TGTGCCAGCAGTCTACAGGGGCAGAATAGCAATCAGCCCCAGCATTTT
few	TRBJ1-1	TRBV23-1	TRBD1	CASSPGTGNFGAFF	TGCGCCAGCAGCCCCGGGACAGGTAATTTCGGCGCTTTCTTT
NA	TRBJ1-2	TRBV7-6	TRBD1	CASSLEGAPGSYTF	TGTGCCAGCAGCTTGGAGGGGGCCCCTGGAAGCTACACCTTC
NA	TRBJ2-7	TRBV6-8	NA	CASSYVSSGANEQYF	TGTGCCAGCAGTTACGTTTCCTCGGGGGCGAACGAGCAGTACTTC
NA	TRBJ1-6	TRBV11-3	NA	CASSRDSAGDSPLHF	TGTGCCAGCAGCCGAGATTCAGCTGGGGATTCACCCCTCCACTTT
NA	TRBJ2-6	TRBV29-1	TRBD2	CSVDSAGGSGANVLTF	TGCAGCGTTGACTCGGCGGGGGGATCAGGGGCCAACGTCCTGACTTTC
NA	TRBJ1-6	TRBV19	NA	CASSNGDRYNSPLHF	TGTGCCAGTAGTAACGGCGACAGATATAATTCACCCCTCCACTTT
NA	TRBJ2-3	TRBV11-3	NA	CASSSLQGKDTQYF	TGTGCCAGCAGCTCCTTACAGGGAAAAGATACGCAGTATTTT
NA	TRBJ2-7	TRBV7-1	TRBD1	CASSEDRGPGEQYF	TGTGCCAGCAGCGAGGACAGGGGGCCCGGCGAGCAGTACTTC
NA	TRBJ1-3	TRBV19	NA	CASSSKASGNTIYF	TGTGCCAGTAGTTCCAAAGCGTCCGGAAACACCATATATTTT
NA	TRBJ1-2	TRBV28	NA	CASSLSFRVSSYTF	TGTGCCAGCAGTTTATCCTTCCGGGTTTCATCCTACACCTTC
NA	TRBJ1-3	TRBV28	NA	CASSLEWGTGNTIYF	TGTGCCAGCAGTTTAGAGTGGGGGACTGGAAACACCATATATTTT
once	TRBJ2-2	TRBV5-1	NA	CASSLEGTGANTGELFF	TGCGCCAGCAGCTTGGAGGGGACGGGGGCGAACACCGGGGAGCTGTTTTTT
NA	TRBJ1-5	TRBV29-1	NA	CSVADATSNQPQHF	TGCAGCGTTGCGGACGCAACGAGCAATCAGCCCCAGCATTTT
few	TRBJ2-2	TRBV11-3	TRBD1	CASSPLDRGNTGELFF	TGTGCCAGCAGCCCGCTAGACAGGGGGAACACCGGGGAGCTGTTTTTT
NA	TRBJ1-1	TRBV14	NA	CASSQDSSTEAFF	TGTGCCAGCAGCCAGGATTCGAGCACTGAAGCTTTCTTT
NA	TRBJ2-5	TRBV18	NA	CASSPTMQETQYF	TGTGCCAGCTCACCTACCATGCAAGAGACCCAGTACTTC